The 18 T cell receptor beta chains in this list originate from one sample, sequenced in a study of T cell changes during pregnancy in multiple sclerosis. Profiling relied on immunoSEQ multiplex PCR, and the TCRdb table lists in-frame clones only, not all of them. The data hold roughly 56,000 clones, with approximately 86% observed a single time. The sample here was peripheral blood, taken in the first trimester of pregnancy. All receptors derive from a female donor with multiple sclerosis, enrolled in a pregnancy study.

This chain connects TRBV11-2 to TRBJ2-2; TRBD1 matches 7 bases. This CDR3 spans 15 amino acids. Germline V gene sequence: CDR1 SGHAT, CDR2 FQNNGV. Trimming took 5 bases from V and 1 from J; bases not matched to a gene: 4. CDR3 region: CASSVTGRNTGELFF. The CDR3 DNA is TGTGCCAGCAGCGTGACAGGGAGGAACACCGGGGAGCTGTTTTTT.

This clone was seen only a few times. The chain couples TRBV21-1 to TRBJ1-1. TRBV21-1 is a pseudogene locus. The CDR3 has 16 residues. CDR3 sequence: CASSKEGRLPRTEAFF. DNA of the CDR3: TGTGCCAGCAGCAAAGAAGGTCGACTTCCTCGCACTGAAGCTTTCTTT.

This clone has just one count. The chain joins TRBV5-4 to TRBJ1-1, with D maybe TRBD1 (6 bases). This CDR3 spans 14 amino acids. V dropped 3 bases and J dropped 11 bases, with 20 bases sitting between them. Per the germline V gene, CDR1 is SGHNT and CDR2 is YYREEE (reference sequence). CDR3 region: CASSSPFGGGPAFF. The CDR3 DNA sequence: TGTGCCAGCAGCTCACCCTTCGGGGGGGGGCCGGCTTTCTTT.

This chain joins TRBV7-3 and TRBJ2-7; TRBD2 matches 8 bases. The junction had 5 bases not matched to a gene; V was cut back by 7 bases and J by 0 bases. The CDR3 is 14 residues long. The germline gives CDR1 SGHTA, CDR2 FQGTGA. CDR3 residues: CASKKSGSSYEQYF. Here the CDR3 DNA reads TGTGCCAGCAAAAAGAGCGGGAGCTCCTACGAGCAGTACTTC.

V is TRBV4-3 and J is TRBJ2-7; possibly TRBD1 for D (7 bases). Germline CDR1 LGHNA, CDR2 YSLEER. This CDR3 spans 15 amino acids. V was shortened by 8 bases and J by 3 bases, with 20 bases between the two germline ends. For the CDR3, the DNA is TGCGCCAGCGGACTAACAGGGGAGGAGAACTACGAGCAGTACTTC. It specifies CASGLTGEENYEQYF.

The chain recombines TRBV28 with TRBJ2-1; 9 bases are shared with TRBD2. The CDR3 is 14 residues long. Germline trimming cut 7 bases from V and 6 bases from J; bases unmatched to any gene: 7. CDR1 is MDHEN, CDR2 SYDVKM, per germline. CDR3 loop: CASNLAGKGNEQFF. The CDR3 coding sequence is TGTGCCAGCAACCTAGCGGGAAAAGGCAATGAGCAGTTCTTC. The complete variable domain, with remaining parts taken from reference TRBV28 and TRBJ2-1, reads DVKVTQSSRYLVKRTGEKVFLECVQDMDHENMFWYRQDPGLGLRLIYFSYDVKMKEKGDIPEGYSVSREKKERFSLILESASTNQTSMYLCASNLAGKGNEQFFGPGTRLTVL.

The rearrangement links TRBV5-4 to TRBJ2-7; the D is unclear. From germline, CDR1 is SGHNT and CDR2 YYREEE (reference sequence). V lost 4 bases and J lost 4, with 18 bases in between. CDR3 size: 15 residues. CDR3 loop: CASSTTGYEVYEQYF. The CDR3 DNA follows: TGTGCCAGCAGCACGACGGGTTATGAGGTTTACGAGCAGTACTTC.

As concerns this clone: Germline and junction disagree at one end, which may indicate a read error. The gene calls are TRBV9 and TRBJ2-7, with 7 bases identical to TRBD2. Per germline, CDR1 SGDLS and CDR2 YYNGEE. The CDR3 totals 14 residues. The CDR3 DNA is TGTGCCAGCAGCGTAGTAGGCGGGAGTGGCGAGCAGTGCTTC. Protein product: CASSVVGGSGEQCF.

This rearrangement joins TRBV30 to TRBJ1-5; tentatively, D is TRBD1 (6 bases). V lost 4 bases and J lost 1, with 17 bases in between. This CDR3 spans 16 amino acids. In germline, CDR1 is GTSNPN, CDR2 SVGIG (reference sequence). Here the CDR3 reads CAWTKGGGWSNQPQHF. The CDR3 coding sequence is TGTGCCTGGACCAAGGGGGGGGGATGGAGCAATCAGCCCCAGCATTTT.

V usage is TRBV19 and J usage is TRBJ2-5, with 9 bases fitting TRBD1. This CDR3 has 14 residues. Germline CDR1 reads LNHDA; CDR2 reads SQIVND (reference sequence). The trim removed 7 bases at V and 3 bases at J, leaving 6 bases unmatched. The CDR3 coding sequence is TGTGCCAGTACTCCGGGACAGGGAGAAGAGACCCAGTACTTC. Translating it yields CASTPGQGEETQYF. Complete variable domain (other parts from reference TRBV19 and TRBJ2-5): DGGITQSPKYLFRKEGQNVTLSCEQNLNHDAMYWYRQDPGQGLRLIYYSQIVNDFQKGDIAEGYSVSREKKESFPLTVTSAQKNPTAFYLCASTPGQGEETQYFGPGTRLLVL.

The chain uses TRBV10-1 and TRBJ2-7, with 7 bases aligning to TRBD2. There are 15 residues in the CDR3. CDR1 and CDR2 from the germline V gene are WNHNN and SYGVQD (reference sequence). V was clipped by 2 bases and J by 3 bases; unmatched bases: 7. CDR3 region: CASSEGSGGDYEQYF. The CDR3 DNA reads as TGCGCCAGCAGTGAGGGGTCGGGAGGTGACTACGAGCAGTACTTC.

V is TRBV6-5 and J is TRBJ1-4, with D tentatively TRBD1 (5 bases). Trimming shortened V by 1 base and J by 6 bases, and 12 bases separated the two germline ends. The germline gives CDR1 MNHEY, CDR2 SVGAGI. CDR3 size: 15 residues. As DNA, the CDR3 is TGTGCCAGCAGTTACTGGGGGGTCAAGTATGAAAAACTGTTTTTT. Translation gives CASSYWGVKYEKLFF.

V is TRBV18 and J is TRBJ2-2; D might be TRBD2 (5 bases). Trimming took off 5 bases at V and 3 bases at J, with 16 bases between the two ends. In germline, CDR1 is KGHSH, CDR2 LQKENI. The CDR3 is made up of 16 amino acids. The CDR3 is CASSEPGIMDTGELFF. The CDR3 DNA reads as TGTGCCAGCTCAGAACCGGGGATAATGGACACCGGGGAGCTGTTTTTT. Variable domain in full (rest from reference TRBV18 and TRBJ2-2): NAGVMQNPRHLVRRRGQEARLRCSPMKGHSHVYWYRQLPEEGLKFMVYLQKENIIDESGMPKERFSAEFPKEGPSILRIQQVVRGDSAAYFCASSEPGIMDTGELFFGEGSRLTVL.

This clone appeared a single time. The genes are TRBV10-3 and TRBJ1-2; 10 nucleotides align to TRBD1. Unmatched junction bases numbered 14, after V lost 2 bases and J lost 5 bases. The CDR3 runs to 18 residues. Germline V gene data show CDR1 as ENHRY and CDR2 as SYGVKD. For the CDR3, the DNA is TGTGCCATCAGTGAGCTGGGGACAGGGGAATTTTCACGGTATGGCTACACCTTC. Protein sequence: CAISELGTGEFSRYGYTF.

The gene calls are TRBV19 and TRBJ1-3; D is unclear. Germline V gene lookup returns CDR1 LNHDA and CDR2 SQIVND (reference sequence). This CDR3 spans 15 amino acids. The V gene lost 5 bases and the J gene lost 3 bases, with 14 bases spanning the gap. The DNA of the CDR3 is TGTGCCAGTAGTGTCGTGGTCCCGGGTGGAAACACCATATATTTT. It is translated as CASSVVVPGGNTIYF.

The chain carries TRBV25-1 and TRBJ2-2, with TRBD2 identical over 7 bases. The V and J ends lost 3 bases and 3 bases, in that order; junction bases with no gene match: 13. Germline CDR1 and CDR2: MGHDK and SYGVNS. The CDR3 length is 18 residues. This chain's CDR3 is CASSEGSHGSGYTGELFF. Written as DNA, the CDR3 is TGTGCCAGCAGTGAGGGGTCTCATGGTAGCGGGTACACCGGGGAGCTGTTTTTT.

The chain joins TRBV2 to TRBJ2-7; TRBD2 matches at 14 bases. Germline CDR1 reads SNHLY; CDR2 reads FYNNEI. With V trimmed by 5 bases and J by 2 bases, 5 bases remained unmatched. The CDR3 runs to 16 residues. CDR3 sequence (DNA): TGTGCCAGCAGTCCACCGGGACTAGCGGGAGCCTACGAGCAGTACTTC. As protein: CASSPPGLAGAYEQYF.

V is TRBV27 and J is TRBJ2-7; a weak D match, TRBD1 (5 bases). The V gene's germline CDR1 is MNHEY and CDR2 SMNVEV (reference sequence). The germline V and J ends were trimmed by 2 bases and 2 bases, with 7 bases remaining between them. The CDR3 has 13 amino acids. This CDR3 reads CASSLGATYEQYF. CDR3 sequence (DNA): TGTGCCAGCAGTTTAGGGGCGACCTACGAGCAGTACTTC.